Listed below are T cell receptor beta chains from one sample, sequenced in a study of T cells in Graves' hyperthyroidism and ophthalmopathy. TCRdb used MiXCR to reprocess the multiplex PCR reads, holding one entry per CDR3 protein. The sample contains over 450,000 distinct CDR3 sequences, about 15% of which appear only once. Sequenced: blood. The receptors were sampled from a woman aged 18-35 years with Graves' ophthalmopathy. Each CDR3 is given with its conserved first and last residue. The order of the fields is J gene, clone size, D gene, V gene, CDR3 DNA, CDR3 protein. The D gene is left open where the match is weak. The size field is filled for only some rows; it gives once, few, many or a size class.

TRBJ2-7,few,TRBD2,TRBV15,TGTGCCACCAGCAGAGTGATAGCGGGGGCCTACGAGCAGTACTTC,CATSRVIAGAYEQYF
TRBJ1-5,many,TRBD1,TRBV12-3/TRBV12-4,TGTGCCAGCAGTTTCGGACAGGGGAGGCAGCCCCAGCATTTT,CASSFGQGRQPQHF
TRBJ2-5,few,TRBD2,TRBV12-3/TRBV12-4,TGTGCCAGCAGTTTAAATAGCGGGAAAGGAGAGACCCAGTACTTC,CASSLNSGKGETQYF
TRBJ2-7,NA,TRBD2,TRBV3-1,TGTGCCAGCAGCCTCCGGACTAGCGATGCCTACGAGCAGTACTTC,CASSLRTSDAYEQYF
TRBJ1-3,many,NA,TRBV30,TGTGCCTGGAGTACGAGCTACTCTGGAAACACCATATATTTT,CAWSTSYSGNTIYF
TRBJ2-3,many,TRBD2,TRBV5-1,TGCGCCAGCACCTACGGATCAGGGGCGGGAGGCGGTGATACGCAGTATTTT,CASTYGSGAGGGDTQYF
TRBJ2-1,few,NA,TRBV6-4,TGTGCCAGCAGTGAGGGCCAGAGATCCTACAATGAGCAGTTCTTC,CASSEGQRSYNEQFF
TRBJ1-5,NA,NA,TRBV25-1,TGTGCCAGCAGAGCAGGGGACAATCAGCCCCAGCATTTT,CASRAGDNQPQHF
TRBJ2-7,few,TRBD2,TRBV9,TGTGCCAGCAGCGTAAGCGGGGGATCCTACGAGCAGTACTTC,CASSVSGGSYEQYF
TRBJ2-5,many,TRBD2,TRBV12-3/TRBV12-4,TGTGCCTCAGCGCCACTAGCGGGAGGACGAGAGACCCAGTACTTC,CASAPLAGGRETQYF
TRBJ2-5,NA,NA,TRBV4-3,TGCGCCAGCAGCCAAGATGAGACTAGAGAAGAGACCCAGTACTTC,CASSQDETREETQYF
TRBJ1-2,NA,NA,TRBV29-1,TGCAGCGTTAAGCCGCCCTCCGGACAGCGAGGCTACACCTTC,CSVKPPSGQRGYTF
TRBJ2-7,NA,NA,TRBV5-1,TGCGCCAGCAGCCAAGAGAATGGGTACGAGCAGTACTTC,CASSQENGYEQYF
TRBJ2-3,many,TRBD2,TRBV7-3,TGTGCCAGCAGCTTGGGGACTACGGACGCAGATACGCAGTATTTT,CASSLGTTDADTQYF
TRBJ1-2,many,NA,TRBV6-1,TGTGCCAGCAGAGGGGGGGAAAACTATGGCTACACCTTC,CASRGGENYGYTF
TRBJ2-7,many,NA,TRBV5-1,TGCGCCAGCAGCCTTAGACAGAGATCCTACGAGCAGTACTTC,CASSLRQRSYEQYF